This TCR beta chain was captured by sequencing in a study of T cell repertoires in cytomegalovirus infection (dated by TCRdb to the late 2010s). In terms of the full investigation: Alongside well-studied HLA-B-restricted epitopes, the peptide stimulations were aimed at recently identified HLA-C-restricted CMV epitopes, whose presentation resists viral immunomodulation. The HLA type of each donor mattered for the analysis, because public TCR beta signatures pointed to carriage of CMV infection along with the matching HLA type.

In its sample, this clonotype was seen many times. Its antigen is still unknown. No much larger clonotype is one base removed from it; base qualities were not supplied. The treatment or condition label on this specimen signifies: in vitro stimulation with specific CMV peptide epitopes to enrich CMV-specific T cells. The full study reports these points: Carriers of CMV infection plus the relevant HLA type were discriminated by the cumulative frequency of public TCR beta family members in the study cohort and in an independent roughly 370-donor cohort. The ex vivo response was dominated by HLA-C-restricted CMV-specific TCR beta clonotypes, which also provided the single most frequent clonotype in two of eight donors.

Instrument on record: Illumina HiSeq 1500. TCRdb reprocessing: public reads trimmed at Q25 with fastp, clones called with MiXCR, in-frame beta chains kept. Every CDR3 protein is listed once, alongside the most common genes and DNA of its rows. The sample table holds about 160,000 distinct CDR3 sequences, of which about 20% were seen once. The leading ten clones occupy roughly 27% of the sample. The TCR originated in a human donor in good health (CMV status not recorded). Some clones in this sample may be carry-over from other donors' samples. Material: CD8+ T cells from cultured PBMCs, obtained from culture after CMV antigen stimulation.

At the DNA level, the sequence is TGTGCCAGCAGCTTAGGAATCTTGTCGTGGGGGGAAGGTAATGAGCAGTTCTTC. Its coded protein is CASSLGILSWGEGNEQFF. The chain couples TRBV11-2 to TRBJ2-1; the D gene is perhaps TRBD2, on 6 matching bases. The CDR3 contains 18 residues, cysteine and phenylalanine counted. The retained sequence is limited to the CDR3, 54 bases, with the frame set at the first base. Based on the germline V gene, the CDR1 and CDR2 sequences are SGHAT and FQNNGV. The germline ends are 23 bases apart after V is trimmed by 1 base and J by 7 bases.